This is a list of T cell receptor beta chains from one sample in a study of response to subunit inactivated influenza vaccine. TCRdb reprocessed the RT-PCR reads via MiXCR and lists one record per CDR3 protein. This table has about 540,000 distinct CDR3 sequences, under 30% appearing once. The sample was also reused in another study, on T cells expressing NK-cell markers.

The sample was CD4+ T cells sorted from PBMCs, taken 11 to 12 days after vaccination. The receptors were sampled from a man aged 45-65 years who received an inactivated influenza vaccine. Both conserved end residues are part of each CDR3. A D gene is named only where the DNA matches it firmly. Not all rows give a size; the values are once, few, many and, for expanded clones, a class.

j_gene: TRBJ2-3; abundance: NA; d_gene: TRBD2; v_gene: TRBV7-9; CDR3aa: CASSAGGARSTDTQYF; CDR3nt: TGTGCCAGCAGCGCCGGGGGGGCCCGAAGCACAGATACGCAGTATTTT
j_gene: TRBJ2-1; abundance: NA; d_gene: NA; v_gene: TRBV28; CDR3aa: CASSSYGRKYNEQFF; CDR3nt: TGTGCCAGCAGTTCCTACGGACGGAAGTACAATGAGCAGTTCTTC
j_gene: TRBJ1-1; abundance: NA; d_gene: NA; v_gene: TRBV7-2; CDR3aa: CASSLVQGRTEAFF; CDR3nt: TGTGCCAGCAGCTTAGTACAGGGCCGTACTGAAGCTTTCTTT
j_gene: TRBJ2-7; abundance: few; d_gene: NA; v_gene: TRBV6-1; CDR3aa: CASRTVTGYGESYEQYF; CDR3nt: TGTGCCAGCAGGACCGTTACAGGGTACGGCGAGAGCTACGAGCAGTACTTC
j_gene: TRBJ1-3; abundance: NA; d_gene: NA; v_gene: TRBV10-2; CDR3aa: CASSAAGGNSGNTIYF; CDR3nt: TGCGCCAGCAGTGCGGCGGGGGGGAACTCTGGAAACACCATATATTTT
j_gene: TRBJ2-7; abundance: few; d_gene: NA; v_gene: TRBV2; CDR3aa: CASRAGTAVREQYF; CDR3nt: TGTGCCAGCAGGGCCGGGACCGCCGTGAGGGAGCAGTACTTC
j_gene: TRBJ2-3; abundance: few; d_gene: NA; v_gene: TRBV4-3; CDR3aa: CASSQDDSSTDTQYF; CDR3nt: TGCGCCAGCAGCCAAGATGACTCATCCACAGATACGCAGTATTTT
j_gene: TRBJ2-7; abundance: NA; d_gene: TRBD2; v_gene: TRBV3-1; CDR3aa: CASSQASDWRGVYYEQYF; CDR3nt: TGTGCCAGCAGCCAAGCTTCCGACTGGCGGGGGGTATATTACGAGCAGTACTTC
j_gene: TRBJ2-7; abundance: few; d_gene: NA; v_gene: TRBV20-1; CDR3aa: CSARDGTPTREQYF; CDR3nt: TGCAGTGCTAGAGATGGGACGCCCACTCGGGAGCAGTACTTC
j_gene: TRBJ1-1; abundance: many; d_gene: NA; v_gene: TRBV3-1; CDR3aa: CASSQGLGKGIPEAFF; CDR3nt: TGTGCCAGCAGCCAAGGTCTAGGGAAAGGGATACCTGAAGCTTTCTTT
j_gene: TRBJ2-2; abundance: NA; d_gene: NA; v_gene: TRBV11-2; CDR3aa: CASSPARGKNTGELFF; CDR3nt: TGTGCCAGCAGCCCCGCCCGGGGAAAGAACACCGGGGAGCTGTTTTTT
j_gene: TRBJ2-7; abundance: NA; d_gene: NA; v_gene: TRBV15; CDR3aa: CATSRPDYEQYF; CDR3nt: TGTGCCACCAGCAGACCAGACTACGAGCAGTACTTC
j_gene: TRBJ2-3; abundance: once; d_gene: TRBD1; v_gene: TRBV4-3; CDR3aa: CASTKDRGHADTQYF; CDR3nt: TGCGCCAGCACCAAGGACAGGGGGCATGCAGATACGCAGTATTTT
j_gene: TRBJ1-4; abundance: NA; d_gene: NA; v_gene: TRBV5-6; CDR3aa: CASSLGPANEKLFF; CDR3nt: TGTGCCAGCAGCCTCGGACCGGCTAATGAAAAACTGTTTTTT
j_gene: TRBJ2-2; abundance: few; d_gene: NA; v_gene: TRBV27; CDR3aa: CASSLWGASTGELFF; CDR3nt: TGTGCCAGCAGTTTATGGGGGGCATCCACCGGGGAGCTGTTTTTT
j_gene: TRBJ2-6; abundance: NA; d_gene: NA; v_gene: TRBV20-1; CDR3aa: CSASFSGANVLTF; CDR3nt: TGCAGTGCTAGCTTCTCGGGGGCCAACGTCCTGACTTTC
j_gene: TRBJ2-5; abundance: NA; d_gene: NA; v_gene: TRBV6-5; CDR3aa: CASSWGVEQETQYF; CDR3nt: TGTGCCAGCAGTTGGGGGGTAGAACAAGAGACCCAGTACTTC
j_gene: TRBJ2-1; abundance: few; d_gene: TRBD2; v_gene: TRBV12-3/TRBV12-4; CDR3aa: CASRLAGDDEQFF; CDR3nt: TGTGCCAGCAGACTAGCGGGAGATGATGAGCAGTTCTTC
j_gene: TRBJ2-5; abundance: NA; d_gene: NA; v_gene: TRBV7-8; CDR3aa: CASRRRFQETQYF; CDR3nt: TGTGCCAGCAGGAGACGATTCCAAGAGACCCAGTACTTC
j_gene: TRBJ1-1; abundance: NA; d_gene: NA; v_gene: TRBV5-1; CDR3aa: CASSLAMGLGTEAFF; CDR3nt: TGCGCCAGCAGCTTGGCAATGGGTTTGGGTACTGAAGCTTTCTTT
j_gene: TRBJ1-3; abundance: NA; d_gene: NA; v_gene: TRBV5-5; CDR3aa: CASSSPSSGNTIYF; CDR3nt: TGTGCCAGCAGCTCCCCAAGCTCTGGAAACACCATATATTTT
j_gene: TRBJ2-7; abundance: NA; d_gene: TRBD2; v_gene: TRBV7-9; CDR3aa: CASSPGGLAGGPGEQYF; CDR3nt: TGTGCCAGCAGCCCAGGTGGTCTAGCGGGAGGGCCGGGCGAGCAGTACTTC
j_gene: TRBJ2-1; abundance: few; d_gene: TRBD2; v_gene: TRBV12-3/TRBV12-4; CDR3aa: CASSLFLVLAASYNEQFF; CDR3nt: TGTGCCAGCAGTTTATTCCTGGTACTAGCGGCCTCCTACAATGAGCAGTTCTTC
j_gene: TRBJ2-7; abundance: few; d_gene: NA; v_gene: TRBV28; CDR3aa: CASSPRPIVYEQYF; CDR3nt: TGTGCCAGCAGCCCTCGACCGATAGTCTACGAGCAGTACTTC
j_gene: TRBJ1-2; abundance: few; d_gene: NA; v_gene: TRBV15; CDR3aa: CATSRDLVRNYGYTF; CDR3nt: TGTGCCACCAGCAGAGATTTGGTTAGGAACTATGGCTACACCTTC
j_gene: TRBJ2-7; abundance: NA; d_gene: TRBD2; v_gene: TRBV11-2; CDR3aa: CASSPALTGTSGSYEQYF; CDR3nt: TGTGCCAGCAGCCCCGCGTTAACCGGGACTAGCGGGAGCTACGAGCAGTACTTC
j_gene: TRBJ2-7; abundance: NA; d_gene: NA; v_gene: TRBV20-1; CDR3aa: CSAPGARTGGYEQYF; CDR3nt: TGCAGTGCTCCGGGGGCCAGGACAGGAGGATACGAGCAGTACTTC
j_gene: TRBJ2-7; abundance: NA; d_gene: NA; v_gene: TRBV4-3; CDR3aa: CASSQASSSSYEQYF; CDR3nt: TGCGCCAGCAGCCAAGCCTCAAGTAGCTCCTACGAGCAGTACTTC
j_gene: TRBJ2-3; abundance: NA; d_gene: NA; v_gene: TRBV12-3/TRBV12-4; CDR3aa: CASSLPDLTDTQYF; CDR3nt: TGTGCCAGCAGTTTGCCGGACCTCACAGATACGCAGTATTTT
j_gene: TRBJ2-1; abundance: few; d_gene: TRBD2; v_gene: TRBV12-3/TRBV12-4; CDR3aa: CASSLTGTSGLRDEQFF; CDR3nt: TGTGCCAGCAGTCTGACCGGGACTAGCGGACTCCGGGATGAGCAGTTCTTC
j_gene: TRBJ1-1; abundance: few; d_gene: NA; v_gene: TRBV20-1; CDR3aa: CSAHPGRGPGEAFF; CDR3nt: TGCAGTGCCCACCCTGGCAGGGGCCCTGGGGAAGCTTTCTTT
j_gene: TRBJ2-2; abundance: few; d_gene: NA; v_gene: TRBV6-1; CDR3aa: CASGGGNTGELFF; CDR3nt: TGTGCCAGCGGAGGCGGAAACACCGGGGAGCTGTTTTTT
j_gene: TRBJ1-2; abundance: few; d_gene: NA; v_gene: TRBV12-3/TRBV12-4; CDR3aa: CASSLDSGLGGYTF; CDR3nt: TGTGCCAGCAGTTTAGACAGCGGGCTAGGGGGCTACACCTTC
j_gene: TRBJ1-1; abundance: NA; d_gene: TRBD1; v_gene: TRBV29-1; CDR3aa: CSVTGTGNTEAFF; CDR3nt: TGCAGCGTTACTGGGACAGGGAACACTGAAGCTTTCTTT
j_gene: TRBJ2-7; abundance: NA; d_gene: TRBD1; v_gene: TRBV20-1; CDR3aa: CSAGRPGQGSAEQYF; CDR3nt: TGCAGTGCTGGACGACCGGGACAGGGTTCCGCCGAGCAGTACTTC
j_gene: TRBJ2-5; abundance: few; d_gene: NA; v_gene: TRBV5-6; CDR3aa: CASSFKGSETQYF; CDR3nt: TGTGCCAGCAGCTTCAAGGGGTCGGAGACCCAGTACTTC
j_gene: TRBJ1-3; abundance: few; d_gene: NA; v_gene: TRBV12-3/TRBV12-4; CDR3aa: CASSLQASSGNTIYF; CDR3nt: TGTGCCAGCAGTTTACAGGCGAGCTCTGGAAACACCATATATTTT